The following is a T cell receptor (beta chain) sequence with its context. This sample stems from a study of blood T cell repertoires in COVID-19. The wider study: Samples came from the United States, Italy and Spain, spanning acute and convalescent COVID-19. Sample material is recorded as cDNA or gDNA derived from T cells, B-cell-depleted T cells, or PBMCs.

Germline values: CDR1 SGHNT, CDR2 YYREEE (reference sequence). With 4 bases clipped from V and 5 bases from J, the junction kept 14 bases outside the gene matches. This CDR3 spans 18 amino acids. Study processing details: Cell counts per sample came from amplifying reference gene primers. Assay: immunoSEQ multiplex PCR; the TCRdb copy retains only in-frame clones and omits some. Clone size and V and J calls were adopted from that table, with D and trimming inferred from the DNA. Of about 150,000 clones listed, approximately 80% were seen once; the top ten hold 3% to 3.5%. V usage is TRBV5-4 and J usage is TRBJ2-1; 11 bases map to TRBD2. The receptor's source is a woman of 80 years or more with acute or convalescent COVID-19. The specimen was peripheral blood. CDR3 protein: CASSTGTTLAGDHNEQFF. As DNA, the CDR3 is TGTGCCAGCAGCACTGGTACTACACTAGCGGGGGACCACAATGAGCAGTTCTTC.